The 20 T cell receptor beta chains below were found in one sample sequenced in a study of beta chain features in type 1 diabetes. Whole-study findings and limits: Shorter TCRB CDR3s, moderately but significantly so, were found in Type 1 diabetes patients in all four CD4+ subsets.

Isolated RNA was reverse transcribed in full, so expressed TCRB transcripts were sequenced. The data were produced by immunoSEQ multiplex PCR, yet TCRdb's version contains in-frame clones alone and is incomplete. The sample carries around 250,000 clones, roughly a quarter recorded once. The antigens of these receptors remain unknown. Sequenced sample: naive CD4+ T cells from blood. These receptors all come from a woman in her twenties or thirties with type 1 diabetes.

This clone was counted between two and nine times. The CDR3 bases are TGTGCCTGGAGCCGTTCGGTAGATCAGCCCCAGCATTTT. It encodes CAWSRSVDQPQHF. The chain carries TRBV30 and TRBJ1-5; no clear D gene. Germline CDR1 and CDR2: GTSNPN and SVGIG (reference sequence). V shed 3 bases and J shed 5 bases, with 11 bases lying between them. This CDR3 comprises 13 residues.

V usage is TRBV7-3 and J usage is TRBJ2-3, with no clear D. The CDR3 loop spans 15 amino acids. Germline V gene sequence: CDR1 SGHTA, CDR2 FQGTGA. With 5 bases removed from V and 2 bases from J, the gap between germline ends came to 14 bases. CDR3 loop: CASSRAPSFTDTQYF. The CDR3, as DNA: TGTGCCAGCAGCCGCGCTCCGAGTTTCACAGATACGCAGTATTTT.

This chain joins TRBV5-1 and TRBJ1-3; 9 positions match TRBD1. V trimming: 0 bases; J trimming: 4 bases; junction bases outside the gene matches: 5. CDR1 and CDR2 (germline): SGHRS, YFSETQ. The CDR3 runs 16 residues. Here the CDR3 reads CASSLAGTGNGNTIYF. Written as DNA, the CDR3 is TGCGCCAGCAGCTTGGCAGGGACAGGGAACGGAAACACCATATATTTT.

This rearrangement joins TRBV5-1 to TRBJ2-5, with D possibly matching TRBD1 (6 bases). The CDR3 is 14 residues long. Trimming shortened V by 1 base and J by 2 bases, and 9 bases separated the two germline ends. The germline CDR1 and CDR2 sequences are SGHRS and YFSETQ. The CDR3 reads CASSLTGTQETQYF. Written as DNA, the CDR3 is TGCGCCAGCAGCTTGACAGGGACACAAGAGACCCAGTACTTC.

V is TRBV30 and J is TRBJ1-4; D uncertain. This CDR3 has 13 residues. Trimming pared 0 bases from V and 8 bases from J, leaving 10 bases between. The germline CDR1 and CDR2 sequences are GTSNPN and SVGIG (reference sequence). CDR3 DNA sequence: TGTGCCTGGAGTGTAGGCGGGGAAGAAAAACTGTTTTTT. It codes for CAWSVGGEEKLFF.

CDR3 protein: CASSHDRGTSVSSYNEQFF. CDR3 bases: TGCGCCAGCAGCCATGACAGGGGGACTAGCGTATCCTCCTACAATGAGCAGTTCTTC. This chain uses TRBV4-1 with TRBJ2-1; tentatively, D is TRBD2 (10 bases). Germline CDR1 MGHRA, CDR2 YSYEKL. Trimming stripped 3 bases from V and 0 bases from J, with 21 bases between. CDR3 size: 19 residues.

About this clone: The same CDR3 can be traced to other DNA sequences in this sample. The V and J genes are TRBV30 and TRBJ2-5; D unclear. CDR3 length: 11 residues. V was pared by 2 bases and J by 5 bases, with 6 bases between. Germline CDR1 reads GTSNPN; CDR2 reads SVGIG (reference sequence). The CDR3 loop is CAWSPGETQYF. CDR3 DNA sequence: TGTGCCTGGAGTCCCGGGGAGACCCAGTACTTC.

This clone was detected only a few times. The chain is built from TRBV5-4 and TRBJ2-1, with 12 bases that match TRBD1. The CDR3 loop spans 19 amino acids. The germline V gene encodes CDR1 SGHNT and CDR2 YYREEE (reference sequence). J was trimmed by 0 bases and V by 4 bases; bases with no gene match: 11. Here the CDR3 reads CASSPGQGADASSYNEQFF. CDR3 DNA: TGTGCCAGCAGCCCGGGACAGGGGGCTGACGCAAGCTCCTACAATGAGCAGTTCTTC.

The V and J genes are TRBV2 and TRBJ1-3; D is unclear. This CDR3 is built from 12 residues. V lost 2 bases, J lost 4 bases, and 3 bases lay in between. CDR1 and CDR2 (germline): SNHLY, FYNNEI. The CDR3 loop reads CASSEQGNTIYF. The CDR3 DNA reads TGTGCCAGCAGTGAACAGGGAAACACCATATATTTT. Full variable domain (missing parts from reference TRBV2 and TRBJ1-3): EPEVTQTPSHQVTQMGQEVILRCVPISNHLYFYWYRQILGQKVEFLVSFYNNEISEKSEIFDDQFSVERPDGSNFTLKIRSTKLEDSAMYFCASSEQGNTIYFGEGSWLTVV.

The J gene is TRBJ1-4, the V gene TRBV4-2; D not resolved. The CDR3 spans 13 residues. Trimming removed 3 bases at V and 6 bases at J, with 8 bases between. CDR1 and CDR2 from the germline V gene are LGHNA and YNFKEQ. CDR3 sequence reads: CASSQASYEKLFF. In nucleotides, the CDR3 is TGTGCCAGCAGCCAGGCCAGTTATGAAAAACTGTTTTTT.

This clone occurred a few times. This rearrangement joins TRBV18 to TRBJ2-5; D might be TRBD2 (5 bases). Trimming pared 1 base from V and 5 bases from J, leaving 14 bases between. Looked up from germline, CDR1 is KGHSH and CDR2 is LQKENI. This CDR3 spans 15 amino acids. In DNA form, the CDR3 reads TGTGCCAGCTCACCACGGGCGGGTTCGGAGGAGACCCAGTACTTC. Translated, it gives CASSPRAGSEETQYF.

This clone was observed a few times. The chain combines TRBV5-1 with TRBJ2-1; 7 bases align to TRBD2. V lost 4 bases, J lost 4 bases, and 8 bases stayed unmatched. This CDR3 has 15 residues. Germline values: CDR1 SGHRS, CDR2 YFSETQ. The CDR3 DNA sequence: TGCGCCAGCAGCCAAGGACTAGGGAATTACAATGAGCAGTTCTTC. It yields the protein CASSQGLGNYNEQFF.

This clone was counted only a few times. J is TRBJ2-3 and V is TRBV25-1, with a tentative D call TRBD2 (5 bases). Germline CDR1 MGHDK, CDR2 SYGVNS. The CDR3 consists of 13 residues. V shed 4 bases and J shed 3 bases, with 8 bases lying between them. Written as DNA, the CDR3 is TGTGCCAGCAGTGGTGGGAGTACAGATACGCAGTATTTT. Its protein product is CASSGGSTDTQYF.

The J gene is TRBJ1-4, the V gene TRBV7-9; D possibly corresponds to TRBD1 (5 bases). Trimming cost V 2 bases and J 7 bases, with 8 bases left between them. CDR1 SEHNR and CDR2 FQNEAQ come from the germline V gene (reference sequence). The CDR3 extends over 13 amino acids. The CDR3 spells CASSLLTAEKLFF. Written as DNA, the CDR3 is TGTGCCAGCAGCTTACTGACAGCTGAAAAACTGTTTTTT.

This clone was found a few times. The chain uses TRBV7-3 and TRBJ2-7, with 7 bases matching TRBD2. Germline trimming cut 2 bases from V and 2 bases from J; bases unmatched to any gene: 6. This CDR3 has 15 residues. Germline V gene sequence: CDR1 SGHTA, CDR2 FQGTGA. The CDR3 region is CASSLRGGLAYEQYF. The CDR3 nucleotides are TGTGCCAGCAGCTTACGGGGAGGACTAGCCTACGAGCAGTACTTC.

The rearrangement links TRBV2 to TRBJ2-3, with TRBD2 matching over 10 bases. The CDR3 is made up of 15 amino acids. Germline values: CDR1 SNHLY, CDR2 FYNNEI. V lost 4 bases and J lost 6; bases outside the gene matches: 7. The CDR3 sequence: CASSVPAGGPDTQYF. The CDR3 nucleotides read TGTGCCAGCAGTGTGCCAGCGGGAGGGCCGGATACGCAGTATTTT.

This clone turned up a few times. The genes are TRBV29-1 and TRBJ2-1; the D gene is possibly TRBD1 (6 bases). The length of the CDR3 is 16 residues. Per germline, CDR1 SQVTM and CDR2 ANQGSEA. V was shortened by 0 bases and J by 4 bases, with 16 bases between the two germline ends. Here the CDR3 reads CSVEEGGAGEYNEQFF. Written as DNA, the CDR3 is TGCAGCGTTGAAGAAGGTGGAGCAGGGGAATACAATGAGCAGTTCTTC.

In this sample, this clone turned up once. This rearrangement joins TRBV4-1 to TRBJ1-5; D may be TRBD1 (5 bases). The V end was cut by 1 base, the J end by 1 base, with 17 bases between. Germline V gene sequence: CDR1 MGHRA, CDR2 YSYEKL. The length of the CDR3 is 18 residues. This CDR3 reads CASSQGSAGAGSNQPQHF. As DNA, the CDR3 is TGCGCCAGCAGCCAAGGGTCAGCTGGGGCTGGCAGCAATCAGCCCCAGCATTTT.

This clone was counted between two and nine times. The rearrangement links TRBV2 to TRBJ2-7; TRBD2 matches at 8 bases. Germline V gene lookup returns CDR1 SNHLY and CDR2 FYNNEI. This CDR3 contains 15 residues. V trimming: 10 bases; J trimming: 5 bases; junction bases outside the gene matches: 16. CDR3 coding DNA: TGTGCCACCAGGGTAGCGGGGCGCCTCACTGACGAGCAGTACTTC. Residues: CATRVAGRLTDEQYF.

The CDR3 spells CAWSVLEISGNTIYF. In DNA form, the CDR3 reads TGTGCCTGGAGTGTACTAGAAATCTCTGGAAACACCATATATTTT. The J gene is TRBJ1-3, the V gene TRBV30; unclear D gene. Germline CDR1 reads GTSNPN; CDR2 reads SVGIG (reference sequence). The CDR3 runs to 15 residues. Trimming cost V 0 bases and J 0 bases, with 9 bases left between them.